This TCR beta chain was documented in a study of shared clonotypes between healthy human individuals. Whole-study context: The donor group consisted of two women and a few men, aged 18 to 49. Findings and caveats of the study: Naive subsets generally had larger estimated richness than memory subsets.

This clone has only a few counts. Its antigen is unknown. The V end lost 7 bases, the J end lost 7 bases, and 13 bases lay between the germline ends. This CDR3 has 13 residues. Germline CDR1 is MDHEN and CDR2 is SYDVKM. Repertoires were generated with immunoSEQ multiplex PCR, while TCRdb's copy carries only in-frame clones and drops some. The sample lists millions of clones, around nine tenths occurring once. The source material was naive CD4+ T cells sorted from blood. The subset: CD45RA+ positively selected. The source of this sequence is a man between 18 and 29 years old in good health. The V call is TRBV28, the J call TRBJ1-4, with TRBD1 as a possible D gene (5 bases). CDR3: CASKTWGSEKLFF. The CDR3 DNA sequence: TGTGCCAGCAAAACGTGGGGCAGTGAAAAACTGTTTTTT.